These 5 T cell receptor beta chains originate from one sample sequenced in a study of T cell responses to AZD1222 COVID-19 vaccine. Here immunoSEQ multiplex PCR was the method, and the copy in TCRdb shows in-frame clones only, minus some. The sample carries about 78,000 clones, roughly nine tenths recorded once. The sequences come from peripheral blood, collected on day 0 of AZD1222 vaccination. These receptors came from an adult in good health.

This clone was seen more than once but under ten times. The J gene is TRBJ1-4, the V gene TRBV7-6; perhaps TRBD1 as D (6 bases). The length of the CDR3 is 15 residues. CDR1 is SGHVS and CDR2 is FNYEAQ in the germline V gene. V lost 5 bases and J lost 8, with 18 bases in between. Written as DNA, the CDR3 is TGTGCCAGCAGCCCTTTTGGGACACAGAGGGAAAAACTGTTTTTT. It encodes CASSPFGTQREKLFF.

This clone turned up a few times. This chain uses TRBV4-1 with TRBJ1-2; 7 bases are shared with TRBD1. V lost 1 base and J lost 6; bases outside the gene matches: 8. The CDR3 length is 15 residues. The germline V gene has CDR1 MGHRA and CDR2 YSYEKL. The CDR3 nucleotides are TGCGCCAGCAGCCAAGGCCGACAGGGAGGGAATGGCTACACCTTC. This encodes CASSQGRQGGNGYTF.

This clone was found once. The chain has TRBV5-1 and TRBJ2-6, with D perhaps TRBD2 (7 bases). This CDR3 comprises 17 residues. V was shortened by 1 base and J by 3 bases, with 14 bases between the two germline ends. Germline lookup yields CDR1 SGHRS and CDR2 YFSETQ. The CDR3 spells CASSLSPGGNGANVLTF. In DNA, the CDR3 is TGCGCCAGCAGCTTGAGCCCGGGGGGCAATGGGGCCAACGTCCTGACTTTC.

J is TRBJ2-1 and V is TRBV7-3; 10 bases align to TRBD2. Trimming at V came to 5 bases and at J to 4 bases, leaving 8 bases not matched to a gene. The CDR3 extends over 16 amino acids. Germline V gene lookup returns CDR1 SGHTA and CDR2 FQGTGA. DNA of the CDR3: TGTGCCAGCAGCCCATCTAGCGGGAGTAGGTACAATGAGCAGTTCTTC. This codes for CASSPSSGSRYNEQFF.

The chain has TRBV5-1 and TRBJ1-4, with D perhaps TRBD1 (6 bases). There are 14 residues in the CDR3. The ends were cut back, 4 bases at V and 5 bases at J, with 12 bases in the middle. Germline V lookup: CDR1 SGHRS, CDR2 YFSETQ. The CDR3, as DNA: TGCGCCAGCAGCCCTCAGGGGACCAATGAAAAACTGTTTTTT. Residues: CASSPQGTNEKLFF. Filled out from reference TRBV5-1 and TRBJ1-4, the complete variable domain reads KAGVTQTPRYLIKTRGQQVTLSCSPISGHRSVSWYQQTPGQGLQFLFEYFSETQRNKGNFPGRFSGRQFSNSRSEMNVSTLELGDSALYLCASSPQGTNEKLFFGSGTQLSVL.